The sequence of this T cell receptor (beta chain) was determined in a study of T-cell reconstitution after alpha-beta-depleted transplantation in children. A note on this clonotype: As yet, its antigen is unknown.

Preparation of the TCRbeta library used unique molecular identifiers. TCRdb itself ran the PCR reads through MiXCR, one entry per CDR3 protein. The sample holds about 460,000 distinct CDR3 sequences, about 10% seen once. V trimming: 8 bases; J trimming: 0 bases; junction bases outside the gene matches: 18. The CDR3 totals 19 residues. Notes on the study in general: The study traced high day-60 TCRbeta diversity in some patients to surviving recipient T cells and thymic progenitors. Newly made T cells mostly supplied T-cell counts and diversity one year after transplant. The origin of alpha-beta T cells about two months after transplant was reportedly several hundred expanded graft clones.

This TCR came from a female patient aged 2-9 years who had a stem cell transplant for aplastic anemia, so the T cells may come from the graft donor. The V and J genes are TRBV12-3 or TRBV12-4 and TRBJ2-2; the match to TRBD1 covers 7 bases. Here the sequenced sample was PBMCs, mostly from graft donor cells, taken 180 days after TCRalphabeta/CD19-depleted stem cell transplant. CDR3 bases: TGTGCCAGCGGACAGTTTGGTAACAGGGGAATCGCGAACACCGGGGAGCTGTTTTTT. As protein: CASGQFGNRGIANTGELFF.